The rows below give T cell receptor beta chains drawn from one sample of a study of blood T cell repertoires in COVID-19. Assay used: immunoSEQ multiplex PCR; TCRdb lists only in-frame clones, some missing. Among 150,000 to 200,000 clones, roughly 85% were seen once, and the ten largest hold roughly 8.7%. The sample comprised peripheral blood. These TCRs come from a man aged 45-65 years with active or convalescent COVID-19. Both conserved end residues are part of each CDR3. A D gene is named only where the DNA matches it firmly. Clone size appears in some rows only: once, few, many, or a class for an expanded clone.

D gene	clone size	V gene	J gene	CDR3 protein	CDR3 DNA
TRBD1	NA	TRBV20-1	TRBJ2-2	CSASGQGADTGELFF	TGCAGTGCTAGTGGACAGGGGGCTGACACCGGGGAGCTGTTTTTT
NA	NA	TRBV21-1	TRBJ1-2	CASSKGHGYTF	TGTGCCAGCAGCAAAGGGCATGGCTACACCTTC
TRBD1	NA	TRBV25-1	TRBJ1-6	CASSGRQGLKSPLHF	TGTGCCAGCAGTGGCCGACAGGGATTAAAGTCACCCCTCCACTTT
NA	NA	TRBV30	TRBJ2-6	CAWSVGATEDSGANVLTF	TGTGCCTGGAGTGTAGGGGCCACTGAGGACTCTGGGGCCAACGTCCTGACTTTC
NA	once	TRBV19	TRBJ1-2	CASSTLLGRDYGYTF	TGTGCCAGTAGTACACTCCTTGGCCGGGACTATGGCTACACCTTC
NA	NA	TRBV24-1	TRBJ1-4	CATSDSYDRTEKLFF	TGTGCCACCAGTGATTCCTATGACAGGACCGAAAAACTGTTTTTT
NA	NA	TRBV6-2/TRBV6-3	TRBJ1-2	CASSDRLTANYGYTF	TGTGCCAGCAGTGACCGACTGACAGCTAACTATGGCTACACCTTC
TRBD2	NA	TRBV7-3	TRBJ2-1	CASSSRGSYNEQFF	TGTGCCAGCAGCTCGCGGGGGTCCTACAATGAGCAGTTCTTC
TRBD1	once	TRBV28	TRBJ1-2	CASSLQGIGYTF	TGTGCCAGCAGCCTACAGGGGATTGGCTACACCTTC
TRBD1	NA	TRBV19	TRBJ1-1	CASMDRGVGTEAFF	TGTGCCAGTATGGACAGGGGAGTGGGCACTGAAGCTTTCTTT
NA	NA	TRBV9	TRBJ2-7	CASSVGAQATYEQYF	TGTGCCAGCAGCGTAGGGGCTCAGGCCACCTACGAGCAGTACTTC
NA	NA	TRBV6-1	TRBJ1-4	CASSEARDSIGANEKLFF	TGTGCCAGCAGTGAAGCGAGGGACTCTATAGGAGCTAATGAAAAACTGTTTTTT
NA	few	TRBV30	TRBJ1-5	CAWSPGGSQPQHF	TGTGCCTGGAGTCCGGGGGGCAGTCAGCCCCAGCATTTT
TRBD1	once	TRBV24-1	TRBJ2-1	CATRKRDSSYNEQFF	TGTGCCACCAGAAAAAGGGACAGCTCCTACAATGAGCAGTTCTTC
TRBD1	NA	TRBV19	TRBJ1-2	CASSRQGVGYTF	TGTGCCAGTAGCAGACAGGGAGTTGGCTACACCTTC
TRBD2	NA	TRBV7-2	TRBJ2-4	CASSLAIAGANIQYF	TGTGCCAGCAGCTTAGCTATAGCGGGAGCGAACATTCAGTACTTC
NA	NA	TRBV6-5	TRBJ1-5	CASSNGGEPQHF	TGTGCCAGCAGTAACGGGGGGGAGCCCCAGCATTTT
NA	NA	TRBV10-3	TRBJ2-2	CAIRDRDLNTGELFF	TGTGCCATCAGGGACAGAGACTTGAACACCGGGGAGCTGTTTTTT
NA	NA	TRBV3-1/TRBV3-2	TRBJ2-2	CASSQPILQAFAGELFF	TGTGCCAGCAGCCAACCCATCCTACAGGCGTTCGCCGGGGAGCTGTTTTTT
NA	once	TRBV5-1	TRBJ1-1	CASSVRQTNTEAFF	TGCGCCAGCAGCGTACGACAGACGAACACTGAAGCTTTCTTT
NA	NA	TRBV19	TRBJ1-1	CASSELVNTEAFF	TGTGCCAGTAGTGAGCTTGTAAACACTGAAGCTTTCTTT
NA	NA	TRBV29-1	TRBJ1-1	CSVEVAGGYTEAFF	TGCAGCGTTGAAGTCGCGGGGGGGTACACTGAAGCTTTCTTT
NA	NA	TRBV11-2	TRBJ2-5	CASRSSQAKQETQYF	TGTGCCAGCAGATCGTCCCAGGCGAAACAAGAGACCCAGTACTTC
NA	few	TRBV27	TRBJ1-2	CASSLGREANYGYTF	TGTGCCAGCAGTTTGGGCAGGGAAGCTAACTATGGCTACACCTTC
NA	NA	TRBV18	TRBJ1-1	CASSPTGPSRTEAFF	TGTGCCAGCTCGCCGACAGGACCCTCCCGAACTGAAGCTTTCTTT
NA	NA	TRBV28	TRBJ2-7	CASSLINPVSYEQYF	TGTGCCAGCAGTTTAATCAATCCGGTTTCCTACGAGCAGTACTTC
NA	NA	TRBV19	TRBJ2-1	CASSILRGTYNEQFF	TGTGCCAGTAGTATCTTGCGGGGGACATACAATGAGCAGTTCTTC
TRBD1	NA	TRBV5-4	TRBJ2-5	CASSTQTGGETQYF	TGTGCCAGCAGCACCCAGACAGGGGGCGAGACCCAGTACTTC
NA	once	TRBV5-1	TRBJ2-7	CASSDERDSGYEQYF	TGCGCCAGCAGCGATGAGAGGGACTCCGGCTACGAGCAGTACTTC
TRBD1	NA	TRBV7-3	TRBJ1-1	CASSSGQGFTEAFF	TGTGCCAGCAGTTCGGGACAGGGGTTTACTGAAGCTTTCTTT
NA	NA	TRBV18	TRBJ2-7	CASSLTRGSSYEQYF	TGTGCCAGCTCACTAACCAGGGGAAGCTCCTACGAGCAGTACTTC
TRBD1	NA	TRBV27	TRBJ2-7	CASSQQGYEQYF	TGTGCCAGCAGTCAACAGGGGTACGAGCAGTACTTC
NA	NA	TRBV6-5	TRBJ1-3	CASSYQGSSGNTIYF	TGTGCCAGCAGTTACCAGGGTAGCTCTGGAAACACCATATATTTT
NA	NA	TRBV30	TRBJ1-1	CAWSVRVEAFF	TGTGCCTGGAGTGTACGGGTAGAAGCTTTCTTT
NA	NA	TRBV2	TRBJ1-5	CASSPKGEGQPQHF	TGTGCCAGCAGCCCCAAGGGGGAGGGTCAGCCCCAGCATTTT
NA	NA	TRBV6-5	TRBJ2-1	CASSSTAGSFNEQFF	TGTGCCAGCAGTTCAACCGCGGGATCCTTTAATGAGCAGTTCTTC
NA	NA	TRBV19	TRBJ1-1	CASRVRSGQTNTEAFF	TGTGCCAGTAGGGTTCGCTCCGGACAAACGAACACTGAAGCTTTCTTT
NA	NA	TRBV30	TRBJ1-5	CAWSAQGSQPQHF	TGTGCCTGGAGTGCCCAGGGATCTCAGCCCCAGCATTTT
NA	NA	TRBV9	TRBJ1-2	CASSPEVRANYGYTF	TGTGCCAGCAGCCCGGAGGTGAGAGCTAACTATGGCTACACCTTC
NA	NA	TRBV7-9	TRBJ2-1	CASSPNRDLIGNEQFF	TGTGCCAGCAGCCCGAACCGGGACTTAATTGGCAATGAGCAGTTCTTC
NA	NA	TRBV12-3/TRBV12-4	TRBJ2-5	CASSLGRTQYF	TGTGCCAGCAGCCTGGGGAGGACCCAGTACTTC
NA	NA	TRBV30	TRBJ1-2	CAWSLGGNYGYTF	TGTGCCTGGAGTTTGGGGGGAAACTATGGCTACACCTTC
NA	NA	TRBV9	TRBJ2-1	CASSVNIAESSYNEQFF	TGTGCCAGCAGCGTGAACATAGCGGAAAGCTCCTACAATGAGCAGTTCTTC
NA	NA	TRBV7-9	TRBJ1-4	CASSLGVDRGEKLFF	TGTGCCAGCAGCTTAGGGGTGGACAGAGGGGAAAAACTGTTTTTT
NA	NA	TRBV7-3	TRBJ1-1	CASSLTEVQGRGAFF	TGTGCCAGCAGCTTAACGGAAGTTCAGGGTAGGGGAGCTTTCTTT
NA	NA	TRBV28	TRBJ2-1	CASRDSFGADEQFF	TGTGCCAGCAGGGATTCGTTTGGGGCGGACGAGCAGTTCTTC
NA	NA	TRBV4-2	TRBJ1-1	CASSQDQHLNTEAFF	TGTGCCAGCAGCCAAGATCAACACCTTAACACTGAAGCTTTCTTT
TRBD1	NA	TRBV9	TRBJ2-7	CASSVDGTGGFYEQYF	TGTGCCAGCAGCGTAGATGGGACAGGGGGCTTCTACGAGCAGTACTTC
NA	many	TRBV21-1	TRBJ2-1	CASSPPTNDGETYNEQFF	TGTGCCAGCAGCCCTCCTACTAACGACGGTGAGACCTACAATGAGCAGTTCTTC
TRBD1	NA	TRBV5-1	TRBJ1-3	CASSLDRGLGNTIYF	TGCGCCAGCAGCCTGGACAGGGGGCTTGGAAACACCATATATTTT
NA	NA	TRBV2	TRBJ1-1	CASSGANTEAFF	TGTGCCAGCAGTGGGGCGAACACTGAAGCTTTCTTT
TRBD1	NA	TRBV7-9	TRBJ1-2	CASSRRDREAGYTF	TGTGCCAGCAGCCGACGGGACAGGGAGGCTGGCTACACCTTC
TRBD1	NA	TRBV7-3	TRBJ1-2	CVPVGGRGDYGYTF	TGTGTCCCAGTCGGCGGCAGGGGGGACTATGGCTACACCTTC